The 23 T cell receptor beta chains below come from one sample, sequenced in a study of shared clonotypes between healthy human individuals (dated by TCRdb to the early 2020s). Library creation used the immunoSEQ multiplex PCR assay. The clones in this table, taken by TCRdb from immuneACCESS, are in-frame only. Not every clone is retained; where verified, under half of the shortfall comes from an unresolved V gene, and the cause of the rest is unknown. This sample is represented by some 650,000 clones; less than 98% of them were singletons. The ten top clones hold 0.055% to 0.07% of the sample. The specimen sequenced was naive CD4+ T cells sorted from blood. In the paper's terms, the cell subset or site label means: CD45RA+ positively selected. These receptors came from a woman aged 30 to 39 in good health.

V and J are TRBV15 and TRBJ2-1; TRBD1 matches 9 bases. Germline assignment: CDR1 LNHNV and CDR2 YYDKDF (reference sequence). V shed 1 base, J shed 2 bases, and the junction held 0 bases outside the gene matches. The CDR3 consists of 15 residues. The CDR3 DNA reads as TGTGCCACCAGCAGAGGACAGGGGGCCTACAATGAGCAGTTCTTC. Translated: CATSRGQGAYNEQFF.

This clone was seen once. The V call is TRBV29-1, the J call TRBJ2-1; possible D gene TRBD2, 6 bases. This CDR3 comprises 13 residues. CDR1 is SQVTM, CDR2 ANQGSEA, per germline. Trimming took 7 bases from V and 5 from J, leaving 15 bases between them. CDR3 bases: TGCAGCGCTCGGGGACTGGGGGACAATGAGCAGTTCTTC. Amino acids: CSARGLGDNEQFF.

V is TRBV6-5 and J is TRBJ2-5, with 9 bases lining up with TRBD2. The J call is doubtful: the DNA matches TRBJ2-7 better. The CDR3 is 15 amino acids. Germline assignment: CDR1 MNHEY and CDR2 SVGAGI. The CDR3 region is CASKVSGRSHYEQYF. As DNA, the CDR3 is TGTGCCAGCAAGGTCAGCGGGAGGTCTCACTACGAGCAGTACTTC.

The V gene is TRBV7-2, the J gene TRBJ2-7; D not resolved. CDR1 and CDR2 from the germline V gene are SGHTA and FQGNSA. The CDR3 is 11 residues long. V lost 5 bases and J lost 6, with 8 bases in between. The CDR3 is CASSLPGEQYF. In DNA, the CDR3 is TGTGCCAGCAGCCTACCAGGCGAGCAGTACTTC.

As to this clone: At the DNA level, this CDR3 is encoded by other sequences in the same sample as well. This rearrangement joins TRBV19 to TRBJ2-6, with D tentatively TRBD1 (5 bases). Germline values: CDR1 LNHDA, CDR2 SQIVND (reference sequence). The CDR3 has 15 residues. V lost 2 bases and J 2 bases, leaving 7 bases between the germline ends. CDR3 in amino acids: CASSIWGTGANVLTF. The CDR3, as DNA: TGTGCCAGTAGTATATGGGGCACTGGGGCCAACGTCCTGACTTTC.

This clone was counted a single time. The rearrangement links TRBV5-6 to TRBJ2-4, with D perhaps given as TRBD1 or TRBD2 (5 bases each). The CDR3 has 15 residues. Trimming shortened V by 4 bases and J by 0 bases, and 11 bases separated the two germline ends. Germline V lookup: CDR1 SGHDT, CDR2 YYEEEE. DNA for the CDR3: TGTGCCAGCAGCATCGGGACCCAAGCCAAAAACATTCAGTACTTC. This codes for CASSIGTQAKNIQYF.

Only a few counts were recorded for this clone. This sample includes further DNA sequences coding for the same CDR3. The J gene is TRBJ1-1, the V gene TRBV19, with 8 bases that match TRBD1. The CDR3 runs 14 residues. With V trimmed by 3 bases and J by 1 base, 1 base remained unmatched. Germline V lookup: CDR1 LNHDA, CDR2 SQIVND (reference sequence). For the CDR3, the DNA is TGTGCCAGTAGTATCGACAGGGGGAACACTGAAGCTTTCTTT. Translation: CASSIDRGNTEAFF.

The chain employs TRBV5-4 and TRBJ2-2; 10 positions match TRBD2. Looked up from germline, CDR1 is SGHNT and CDR2 is YYREEE (reference sequence). V lost 2 bases, J lost 5 bases, and 6 bases stayed unmatched. The CDR3 runs to 16 residues. CDR3 coding DNA: TGTGCCAGCAGCTTCGCTAGCGGGAGAGTAACCGGGGAGCTGTTTTTT. This sequence encodes CASSFASGRVTGELFF.

The genes are TRBV6-6 and TRBJ1-4; a weak D match, TRBD1 (5 bases). Per the germline V gene, CDR1 is MNHNY and CDR2 is SVGAGI (reference sequence). The V and J ends lost 4 bases and 7 bases respectively, with 10 bases between them. CDR3 length equals 13 residues. The CDR3 sequence: CASSSGTPEKLFF. Here the CDR3 DNA reads TGTGCCAGCAGTTCCGGGACCCCTGAAAAACTGTTTTTT.

The chain carries TRBV28 and TRBJ2-5; 7 bases line up with TRBD2. V was pared by 7 bases and J by 3 bases, with 5 bases of the junction left unmatched. The CDR3 runs to 13 residues. Germline CDR1 and CDR2: MDHEN and SYDVKM. DNA for the CDR3: TGTGCCAGCACCTGGGGGGGAGAAGAGACCCAGTACTTC. It specifies CASTWGGEETQYF.

The chain is built from TRBV12-5 and TRBJ2-7; D is perhaps TRBD2 (6 bases). Germline V CDR1 and CDR2: LGHNT, FRNRAP. V lost 3 bases and J 7 bases, leaving 19 bases between the germline ends. The CDR3 sequence is 15 residues long. For the CDR3, the DNA is TGTGCTAGTGGTTTCGTCCGGGGGATCAGTAAAGAGCAGTACTTC. Its translation is CASGFVRGISKEQYF.

This chain connects TRBV7-8 to TRBJ1-5, with TRBD1 as a possible D gene (5 bases). This CDR3 spans 15 amino acids. Germline CDR1 reads SGHVS; CDR2 reads FQNEAQ. V lost 1 base and J lost 4, with 11 bases in between. This CDR3 is CASSLGQGFNQPQHF. CDR3 in DNA: TGTGCCAGCAGCTTAGGGCAGGGCTTTAATCAGCCCCAGCATTTT.

The rearrangement uses TRBV11-1 and TRBJ2-6, with unresolved D. CDR1 SGHAT and CDR2 FQDESV come from the germline V gene (reference sequence). The CDR3 loop spans 16 amino acids. V shed 1 base and J shed 2 bases, with 9 bases lying between them. CDR3 in amino acids: CASSLVLLPGANVLTF. CDR3 coding DNA: TGTGCCAGCAGCTTAGTTTTACTACCTGGGGCCAACGTCCTGACTTTC.

This clone appeared once. The chain couples TRBV28 to TRBJ2-1; TRBD2 agrees at 9 bases. Germline CDR1 reads MDHEN; CDR2 reads SYDVKM. This CDR3 region has 15 residues. V dropped 5 bases and J dropped 6; count of bases not matched to a gene: 8. For the CDR3, the DNA is TGTGCCAGCAGTCCGACTAGCGGAGCTCGCAATGAGCAGTTCTTC. This gives the protein CASSPTSGARNEQFF.

This chain uses TRBV9 with TRBJ1-1; the D is unclear. CDR1 and CDR2 (germline): SGDLS, YYNGEE. The V end lost 3 bases, the J end lost 3 bases, and 12 bases lay between the germline ends. The CDR3 has 14 amino acids. The DNA for the CDR3 is TGTGCCAGCAGCGCCCGGAGGGTGGACACTGAAGCTTTCTTT. Translation: CASSARRVDTEAFF.

CDR3 in amino acids: CASSPQGRDEKLFF. Written as DNA, the CDR3 is TGTGCCAGCAGCCCTCAGGGGCGCGATGAAAAACTGTTTTTT. The chain combines TRBV7-2 with TRBJ1-4; TRBD1 is a possible D gene (6 bases). CDR3 size: 14 residues. Germline assignment: CDR1 SGHTA and CDR2 FQGNSA. V lost 5 bases and J lost 6, with 13 bases in between.

CDR3 sequence: CAWSGGGTGNTIYF. The CDR3 DNA is TGTGCCTGGAGTGGGGGGGGAACTGGAAACACCATATATTTT. The chain joins TRBV30 to TRBJ1-3; TRBD1 is a possible D gene (5 bases). The ends were cut back, 1 base at V and 2 bases at J, with 9 bases in the middle. CDR1 is GTSNPN, CDR2 SVGIG, per germline (reference sequence). The CDR3 is made up of 14 amino acids.

The chain has TRBV7-8 and TRBJ2-2; 12 bases agree with TRBD2. Germline V gene lookup returns CDR1 SGHVS and CDR2 FQNEAQ. V shed 5 bases, J shed 3 bases, and the junction held 4 bases outside the gene matches. The CDR3 sequence is 16 residues long. The CDR3 loop is CASSKLAGGYTGELFF. Written as DNA, the CDR3 is TGTGCCAGCAGCAAACTAGCGGGAGGCTACACCGGGGAGCTGTTTTTT. Combining the CDR3 with reference TRBV7-8 and TRBJ2-2 gives the whole variable domain GAGVSQSPRYKVAKRGQDVALRCDPISGHVSLFWYQQALGQGPEFLTYFQNEAQLDKSGLPSDRFFAERPEGSVSTLKIQRTQQEDSAVYLCASSKLAGGYTGELFFGEGSRLTVL.

This clone was picked up one time. The CDR3 region is CASSQPGRRPNTGELFF. As DNA, the CDR3 is TGCGCCAGCAGTCAACCTGGCCGGAGACCGAACACCGGGGAGCTGTTTTTT. This chain connects TRBV23-1 to TRBJ2-2; unclear D gene. TRBV23-1 carries the ORF label, with uncertain function. V gave up 2 bases and J gave up 0 bases, with 13 bases separating them. The CDR3 runs to 17 residues.

The rearrangement joins TRBV4-1 to TRBJ1-2, with D unclear. V shed 0 bases and J shed 2 bases, with 13 bases lying between them. The CDR3 runs 16 residues. Per the germline V gene, CDR1 is MGHRA and CDR2 is YSYEKL. CDR3 protein: CASSQDLSTANYGYTF. In DNA form, the CDR3 reads TGCGCCAGCAGCCAAGATCTGTCGACCGCCAACTATGGCTACACCTTC.

The chain employs TRBV11-2 and TRBJ1-2; 9 nucleotides align to TRBD1. From germline, CDR1 is SGHAT and CDR2 FQNNGV. This CDR3 is 14 amino acids long. V trimming: 5 bases; J trimming: 6 bases; junction bases outside the gene matches: 7. The CDR3 is CASSERTGGDGYTF. The CDR3, as DNA: TGTGCCAGCAGCGAAAGAACAGGGGGCGATGGCTACACCTTC.

J is TRBJ2-4 and V is TRBV19; maybe TRBD1 (5 bases). Trimming pared 3 bases from V and 6 bases from J, leaving 9 bases between. Germline CDR1 is LNHDA and CDR2 is SQIVND (reference sequence). The CDR3 runs 13 residues. For the CDR3, the DNA is TGTGCCAGTAGTATGCCAGGGTTAAACATTCAGTACTTC. Encoded protein: CASSMPGLNIQYF. Based on the CDR3 plus reference TRBV19 and TRBJ2-4, the full variable domain is DGGITQSPKYLFRKEGQNVTLSCEQNLNHDAMYWYRQDPGQGLRLIYYSQIVNDFQKGDIAEGYSVSREKKESFPLTVTSAQKNPTAFYLCASSMPGLNIQYFGAGTRLSVL.

The chain has TRBV10-2 and TRBJ1-5, with 9 bases aligning to TRBD1. Germline assignment: CDR1 WSHSY and CDR2 SAAADI. This CDR3 contains 15 residues. V lost 6 bases and J lost 7; bases outside the gene matches: 10. The DNA for the CDR3 is TGCGCCAGCAGAGAAGACAGGGGGTTGGGGCAGCCCCAGCATTTT. Amino acids: CASREDRGLGQPQHF.